This T cell receptor (beta chain) was captured by sequencing in a study of human T cells and chemical hapten exposure (dated by TCRdb to the early 2020s). About the full investigation: For sensitization, 2% DPC in acetone was applied to a roughly 2 cm by roughly 2 cm area of upper inner arm skin. This study followed changes in the peripheral blood TCR repertoire in vivo during primary and secondary sensitization of alopecia patients to the hapten diphenylcyclopropenone (DPC). Patient blood was sampled pre-sensitization (week 0) and at 2, 6 and about 24 weeks after DPC sensitization. Libraries were combined into a pool for sequencing, and differences in TCR yield between samples came mainly from small differences in library volumes within the pool. Alopecia areata with under or over 50% scalp involvement, alopecia totalis and alopecia universalis were represented in the patient cohort, which was mostly female. About 28 alopecia patients gave blood for TCR sequencing at one to four time points (pre-sensitization, 2, 6 and 24 weeks). Patch testing was performed on the upper back with Finn chambers containing 0.01% DPC, and the patch tests were scored after 6 days according to International Contact Dermatitis Research Group standards. Patients additionally received weekly therapeutic DPC doses to the scalp throughout the roughly 25-week study period.

Overall study outcomes, separate from this receptor: The number of TCRs above 1 in 1000 frequency did not change with DPC sensitization; there was no evidence of global repertoire structure alterations. The number of PT1 expanded TCRs positively correlated with patch test score, significant at thresholds 8, 16 and 32 but not 4. Alopecia, a presumed autoimmune disease, was present in all patients, so the immune response of the patients might differ from that of healthy individuals. Repeated subsampling changed both the strength of the expansion versus patch-test correlation and the threshold at which that correlation became significant. Significantly more large CDR3 similarity clusters were formed by expanded TCRs than by pre-sensitization or healthy control sets, consistent with antigen-driven responses.

V is shortened by 3 bases, J by 5 bases, and the region joining them spans 8 bases. CDR1 and CDR2 (MDHEN, SYDVKM) derive from the germline V gene. There are 13 amino acids in the CDR3, from cysteine to phenylalanine inclusive. Kept here is only the CDR3 DNA, which spans 39 bases and is read in frame from base 1. A few counts support this clonotype. This receptor's antigen is unknown. No base qualities exist here, and no much larger clone lies one base off it. The receptor library was made with RACE. Data came from a NextSeq 500. During library preparation, unique molecular identifiers were attached to individual cDNA molecules so that TCRs could be counted quantitatively and reproducibly. Both TCR alpha and TCR beta chains were sequenced from each blood RNA sample. Per the original workflow: Samples had a median of roughly 87,000 TCRs, with a range from roughly 23,224 to 750,000. V, J and CDR3 annotation of the TCR reads was performed with the Decombinator software suite. For PS versus PT1 abundance plots, all samples were subsampled to the same number of TCRs (28,000). Expanded TCRs were defined as absent before sensitization and observed at least eight times at the 2-week time point. TCRdb ran its own pipeline on the public reads, namely fastp trimming at Q25 and MiXCR clone calling, and kept in-frame beta chains. Each CDR3 protein appears once, grouped with its most common genes and DNA. TCRdb, not the original authors, processed these V and J calls. This sample lists fewer than 200,000 distinct CDR3 sequences; 30% were detected once. About 2.7% of the sample goes to the ten largest clones.

The label giving this sample's time point can be read as: pre-sensitization, week 0. The sample's treatment or condition label, decoded: therapeutic diphenylcyclopropenone sensitization with weekly scalp DPC. Blood at each patch-test visit was drawn before the patch test was applied. To be eligible, patients had to be aged 18 to 70, diagnosed with alopecia and judged suitable for DPC therapy, while pregnant patients were excluded. Unfractionated whole blood was collected in Tempus Blood RNA tubes, and total RNA was extracted from that blood. The sequencing used whole blood, collected in connection with sensitization to the hapten diphenylcyclopropenone (DPC). The source is a woman aged 25 to 39 with alopecia areata. Some clones in this sample may be carry-over from other donors' samples. The rearranged chain carries TRBV28 and TRBJ1-5; a tentative D call is TRBD1 (5 bases match). The DNA reads as follows: TGTGCCAGCAGTTTCCGGGGGGATCAGCCCCAGCATTTT. This codes for CASSFRGDQPQHF.